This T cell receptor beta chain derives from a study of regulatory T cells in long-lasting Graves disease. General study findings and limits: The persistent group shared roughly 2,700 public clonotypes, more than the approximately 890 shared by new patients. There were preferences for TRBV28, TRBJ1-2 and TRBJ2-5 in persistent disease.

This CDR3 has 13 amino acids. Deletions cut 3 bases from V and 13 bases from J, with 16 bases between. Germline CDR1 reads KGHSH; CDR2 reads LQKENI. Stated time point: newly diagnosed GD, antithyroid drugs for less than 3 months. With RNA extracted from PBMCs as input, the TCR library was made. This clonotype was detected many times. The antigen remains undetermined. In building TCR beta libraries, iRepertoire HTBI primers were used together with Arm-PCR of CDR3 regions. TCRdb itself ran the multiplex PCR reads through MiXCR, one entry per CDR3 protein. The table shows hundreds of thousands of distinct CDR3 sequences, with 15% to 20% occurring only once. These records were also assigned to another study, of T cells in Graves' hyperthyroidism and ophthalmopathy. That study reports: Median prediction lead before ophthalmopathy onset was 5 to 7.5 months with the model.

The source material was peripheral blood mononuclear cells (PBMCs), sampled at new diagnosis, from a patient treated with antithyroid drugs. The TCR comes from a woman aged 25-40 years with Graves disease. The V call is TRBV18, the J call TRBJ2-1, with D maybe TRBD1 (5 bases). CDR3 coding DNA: TGTGCCAGCTCACCTCCCCAGGGTCCGTTCCAGTTCTTC. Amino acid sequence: CASSPPQGPFQFF.